This T cell receptor beta chain was sequenced in a study of cytomegalovirus exposure and HLA in healthy donors. V lost 7 bases and J lost 10, with 16 bases in between. This CDR3 has 12 amino acids. Germline V gene data show CDR1 as LNHDA and CDR2 as SQIVND (reference sequence). Study findings and constraints: A later analysis found most CMV-associated TCR beta chains apparently HLA-restricted. The listing of about 150 TCR beta chains classed them as cytomegalovirus-associated. Productive rates of about 90% or about 30% were seen for most TCR beta V segments in an earlier analysis.

At least ten counts were recorded for this clone. Antigen specificity is unknown. The primer mix had 60 Vbeta and 13 Jbeta primers. Profiling relied on immunoSEQ multiplex PCR, and the TCRdb table lists in-frame clones only, not all of them. The sample holds about 140,000 clones, approximately 65% seen once. The sequenced material came from PBMCs. The chain has TRBV19 and TRBJ1-1, with a possible D match to TRBD1 (5 bases). This sequence originates from a woman aged 55-75 years in good health and CMV-seronegative. This CDR3 reads CASIPPWGGAFF. The CDR3 DNA reads as TGTGCCAGTATCCCTCCTTGGGGGGGAGCTTTCTTT.